A single T cell receptor (beta chain) is shown here with its context. This sample was included in a study of blood T cell repertoires in COVID-19. Turning to the study itself: The origin of the acute and convalescent COVID-19 samples was the United States, Italy and Spain.

Assay: immunoSEQ multiplex PCR; the TCRdb copy retains only in-frame clones and omits some. The repertoire has roughly 80,000 clones, around 89% of them found once; the top ten carry about 9%. V shed 4 bases and J shed 5 bases, with 14 bases lying between them. The CDR3 is 14 amino acids. CDR1 and CDR2 (germline): SEHNR, FQNEAQ (reference sequence). This receptor was obtained from a human donor in a cohort sampled during active COVID-19. The J gene is TRBJ1-2, the V gene TRBV7-9; unclear D gene. The source material was peripheral blood. The CDR3 sequence: CASSSDSGFYGYTF. The DNA of the CDR3 is TGTGCCAGCAGCTCGGACTCTGGGTTTTATGGCTACACCTTC.